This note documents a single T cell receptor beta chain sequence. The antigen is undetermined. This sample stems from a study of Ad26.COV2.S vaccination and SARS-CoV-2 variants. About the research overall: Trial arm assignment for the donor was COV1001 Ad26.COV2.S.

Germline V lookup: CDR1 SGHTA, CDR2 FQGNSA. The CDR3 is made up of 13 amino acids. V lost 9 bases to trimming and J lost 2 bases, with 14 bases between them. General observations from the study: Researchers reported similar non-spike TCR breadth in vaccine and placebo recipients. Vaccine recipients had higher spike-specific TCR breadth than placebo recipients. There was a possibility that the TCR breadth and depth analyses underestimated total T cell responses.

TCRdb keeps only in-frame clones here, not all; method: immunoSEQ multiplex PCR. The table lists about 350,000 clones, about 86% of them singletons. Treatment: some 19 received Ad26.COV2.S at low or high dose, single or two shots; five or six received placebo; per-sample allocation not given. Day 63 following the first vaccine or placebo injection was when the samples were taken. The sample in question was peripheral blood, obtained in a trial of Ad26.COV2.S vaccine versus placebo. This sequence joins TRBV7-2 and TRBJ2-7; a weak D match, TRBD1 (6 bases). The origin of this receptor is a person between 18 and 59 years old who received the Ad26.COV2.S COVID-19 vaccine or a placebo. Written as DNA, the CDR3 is TGTGCCAGTAGGGGGAGCCCGGCCTACGAGCAGTACTTC. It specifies CASRGSPAYEQYF.